This TCR beta chain stems from a study of blood T cell repertoires in COVID-19. Participants were aged about 18 to 90 years from more than 20 US areas. The study assigned cohorts using participant-reported clinical history. Two negative PCRs, clearance, or symptom resolution were required of recovered Cohort 3 donors. Profiled with immunoSEQ multiplex PCR; TCRdb holds only in-frame clones, not every one. The sample consists of around 280,000 clones, roughly 87% of them appearing once. Trimming cost V 7 bases and J 8 bases; bases outside gene matches: 10. The germline CDR1 and CDR2 sequences are SEHNR and FQNEAQ (reference sequence). This CDR3 contains 16 residues.

The genes are TRBV7-9 and TRBJ2-1; 14 bases match TRBD2. The sequencing input was PBMCs or T cells enriched from blood (not recorded which). The TCR originated in a woman aged 40 to 55 who had recovered from COVID-19. The CDR3 nucleotides read TGTGCCAGCAAACCGTCGACTAGCGGGAGGGTGCATGAGCAGTTCTTC. It codes for CASKPSTSGRVHEQFF. Full variable domain (missing parts from reference TRBV7-9 and TRBJ2-1): DTGVSQNPRHKITKRGQNVTFRCDPISEHNRLYWYRQTLGQGPEFLTYFQNEAQLEKSRLLSDRFSAERPKGSFSTLEIQRTEQGDSAMYLCASKPSTSGRVHEQFFGPGTRLTVL.